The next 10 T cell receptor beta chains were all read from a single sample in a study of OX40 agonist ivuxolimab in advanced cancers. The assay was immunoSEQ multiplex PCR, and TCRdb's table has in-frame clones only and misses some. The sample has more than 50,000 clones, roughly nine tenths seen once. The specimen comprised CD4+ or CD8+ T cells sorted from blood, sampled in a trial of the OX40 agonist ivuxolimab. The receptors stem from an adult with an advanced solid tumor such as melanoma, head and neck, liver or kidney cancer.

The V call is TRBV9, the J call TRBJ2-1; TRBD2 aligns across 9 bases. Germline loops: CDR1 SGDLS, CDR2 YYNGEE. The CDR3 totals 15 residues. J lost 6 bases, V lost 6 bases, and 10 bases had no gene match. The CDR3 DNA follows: TGTGCCAGCACTAGAGGGGCGGGGGGGCCCAATGAGCAGTTCTTC. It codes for CASTRGAGGPNEQFF.

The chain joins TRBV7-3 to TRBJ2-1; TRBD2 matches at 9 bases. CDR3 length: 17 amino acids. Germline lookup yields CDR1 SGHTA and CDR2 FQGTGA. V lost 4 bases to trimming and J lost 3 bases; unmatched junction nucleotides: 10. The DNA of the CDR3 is TGTGCCAGCAGCTCGCCGGGTCGAGCGGGGGGCTACAATGAGCAGTTCTTC. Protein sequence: CASSSPGRAGGYNEQFF.

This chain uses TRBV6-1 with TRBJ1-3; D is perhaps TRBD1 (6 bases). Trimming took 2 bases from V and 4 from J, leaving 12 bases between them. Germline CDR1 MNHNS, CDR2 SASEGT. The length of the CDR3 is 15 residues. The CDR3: CASSELGGLGNTIYF. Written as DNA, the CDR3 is TGTGCCAGCAGTGAACTGGGGGGCTTAGGAAACACCATATATTTT.

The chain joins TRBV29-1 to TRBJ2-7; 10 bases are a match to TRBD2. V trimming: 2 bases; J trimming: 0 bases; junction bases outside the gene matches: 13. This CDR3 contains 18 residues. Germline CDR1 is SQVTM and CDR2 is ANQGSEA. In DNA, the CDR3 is TGCAGCGTTGAATTAGGGAGGACTAGCGGTTTATTCTCCTACGAGCAGTACTTC. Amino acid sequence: CSVELGRTSGLFSYEQYF.

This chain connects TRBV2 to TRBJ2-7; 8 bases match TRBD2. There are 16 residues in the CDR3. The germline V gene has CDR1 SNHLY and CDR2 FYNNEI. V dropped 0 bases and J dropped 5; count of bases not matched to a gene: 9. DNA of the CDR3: TGTGCCAGCAGTGAAGCAGACGGGACTAGGAGTCACGAGCAGTACTTC. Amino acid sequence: CASSEADGTRSHEQYF. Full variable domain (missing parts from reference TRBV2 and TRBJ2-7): EPEVTQTPSHQVTQMGQEVILRCVPISNHLYFYWYRQILGQKVEFLVSFYNNEISEKSEIFDDQFSVERPDGSNFTLKIRSTKLEDSAMYFCASSEADGTRSHEQYFGPGTRLTVT.

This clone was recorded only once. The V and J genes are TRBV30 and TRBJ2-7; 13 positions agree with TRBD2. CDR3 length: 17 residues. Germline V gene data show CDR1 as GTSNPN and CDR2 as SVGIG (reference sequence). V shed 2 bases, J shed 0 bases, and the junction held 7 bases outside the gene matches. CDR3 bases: TGTGCCTGGAGTCCGGGACTAGCGGGAACCTTCTCCTACGAGCAGTACTTC. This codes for CAWSPGLAGTFSYEQYF.

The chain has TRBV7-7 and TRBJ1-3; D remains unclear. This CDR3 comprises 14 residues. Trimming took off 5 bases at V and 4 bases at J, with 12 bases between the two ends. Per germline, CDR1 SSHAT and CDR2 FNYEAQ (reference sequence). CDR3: CASSPDSLGNTIYF. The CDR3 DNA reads TGTGCCAGCAGCCCGGACTCGCTAGGAAACACCATATATTTT.

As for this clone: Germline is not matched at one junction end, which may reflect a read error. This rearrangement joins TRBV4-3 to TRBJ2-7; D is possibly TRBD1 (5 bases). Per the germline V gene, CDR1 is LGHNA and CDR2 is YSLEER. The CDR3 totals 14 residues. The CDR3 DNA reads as TGCGCCAGCAGCCATGGACAAATGCTCTACGGGCAGTACTTC. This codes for CASSHGQMLYGQYF.

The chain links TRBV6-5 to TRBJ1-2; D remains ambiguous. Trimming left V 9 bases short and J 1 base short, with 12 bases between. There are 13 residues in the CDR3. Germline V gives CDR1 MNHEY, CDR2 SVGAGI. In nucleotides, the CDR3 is TGTGCCAGTGGGGTAGCCTTTAACTATGGCTACACCTTC. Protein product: CASGVAFNYGYTF.

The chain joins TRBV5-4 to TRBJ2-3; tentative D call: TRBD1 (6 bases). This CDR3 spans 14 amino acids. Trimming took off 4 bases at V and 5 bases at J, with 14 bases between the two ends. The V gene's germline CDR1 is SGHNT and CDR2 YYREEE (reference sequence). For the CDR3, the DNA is TGTGCCAGCAGCCCCGGACAGTACGGAGATACGCAGTATTTT. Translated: CASSPGQYGDTQYF.